This T cell receptor (beta chain) was identified in a study of beta chain features in type 1 diabetes. The sequenced template was cDNA made from the entire isolated RNA. Sequencing was performed with immunoSEQ multiplex PCR; in TCRdb, only in-frame clones are kept and a portion is missing. The table has 130,000 or so clones, roughly 10% seen once. The CDR3 is 14 amino acids. Deletions cut 7 bases from V and 4 bases from J, with 17 bases between. Germline assignment: CDR1 SNHLY and CDR2 FYNNEI. Sequenced input: central memory CD4+ T cells from blood. The chain employs TRBV2 and TRBJ2-7, with a tentative D call TRBD2 (7 bases). The TCR sequence derives from a woman in her thirties or forties in good health. CDR3 sequence (DNA): TGTGCCAGCACCTATTATGGGGGGGCATACGAGCAGTACTTC. Amino acids: CASTYYGGAYEQYF.